Included here is one T cell receptor beta chain sequence, with context. Its antigen is undetermined. Depths of 1 in 200,000 to 1 in 1 million T cells were the sequencing target. Generated by immunoSEQ multiplex PCR, the TCRdb table keeps only in-frame clones and is missing some. Of about 72,000 clones listed, 70% to 90% are singletons. These data belong to a study of cytotoxic CD8 clonotypes in ibrutinib-treated CLL. In the study overall: The patients comprised roughly 10 relapsed/refractory and roughly 15 treatment-naive cases, around 17 IGHV unmutated.

The study's findings and limits: On treatment, the uncommon public clonotypes contracted or remained stable. Clonality was higher at ibrutinib response and returned toward baseline at progression.

The TCR was taken from a human donor with chronic lymphocytic leukemia. This material consisted of PBMCs, taken at disease progression, from a patient treated with ibrutinib.

The CDR3 spells CASSPFGQNYGYTF. In DNA, the CDR3 is TGTGCCAGCAGTCCCTTTGGACAGAACTATGGCTACACCTTC. The rearrangement joins TRBV28 to TRBJ1-2; perhaps TRBD1 as D (6 bases). The CDR3 covers 14 residues. Deletions cut 5 bases from V and 2 bases from J, with 12 bases between. Germline V lookup: CDR1 MDHEN, CDR2 SYDVKM.